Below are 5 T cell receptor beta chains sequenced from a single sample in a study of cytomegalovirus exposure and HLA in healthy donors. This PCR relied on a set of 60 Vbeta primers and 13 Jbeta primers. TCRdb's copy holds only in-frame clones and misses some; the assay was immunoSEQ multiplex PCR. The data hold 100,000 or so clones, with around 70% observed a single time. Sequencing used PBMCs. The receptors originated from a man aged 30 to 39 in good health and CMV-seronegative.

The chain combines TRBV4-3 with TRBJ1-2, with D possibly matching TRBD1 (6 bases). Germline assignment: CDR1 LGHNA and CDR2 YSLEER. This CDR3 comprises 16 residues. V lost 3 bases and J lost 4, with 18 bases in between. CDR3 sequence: CASSQQRGGWGYGYTF. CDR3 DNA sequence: TGCGCCAGCAGCCAGCAGCGGGGGGGCTGGGGCTATGGCTACACCTTC.

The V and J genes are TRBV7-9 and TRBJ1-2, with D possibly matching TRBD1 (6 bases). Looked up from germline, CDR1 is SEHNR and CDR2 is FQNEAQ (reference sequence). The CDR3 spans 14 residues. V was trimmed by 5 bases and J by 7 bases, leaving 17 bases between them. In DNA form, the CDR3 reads TGTGCCAGCAGCGGATGGACAGAAGGAACTGGCTACACCTTC. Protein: CASSGWTEGTGYTF.

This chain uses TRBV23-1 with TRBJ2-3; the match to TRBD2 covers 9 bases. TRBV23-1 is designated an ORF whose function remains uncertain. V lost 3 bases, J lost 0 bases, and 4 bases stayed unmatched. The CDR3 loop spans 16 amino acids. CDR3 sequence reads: CASSHPGLASTDTQYF. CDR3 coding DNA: TGCGCCAGCAGTCATCCCGGACTAGCGAGCACAGATACGCAGTATTTT.

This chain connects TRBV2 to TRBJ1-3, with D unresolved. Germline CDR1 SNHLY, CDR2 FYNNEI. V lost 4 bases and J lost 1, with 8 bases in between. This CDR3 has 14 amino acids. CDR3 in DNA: TGTGCCAGCAGTGGGTATCGGTCTGGAAACACCATATATTTT. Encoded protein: CASSGYRSGNTIYF.

CDR3 nucleotide sequence: TGTGCCAGTAGTATTGATGCGGGAGGGGCCAACGTCCTGACTTTC. It codes for CASSIDAGGANVLTF. The chain recombines TRBV19 with TRBJ2-6; the D gene is possibly TRBD2 (6 bases). CDR3 length: 15 residues. Trimming removed 3 bases from V and 4 bases from J, with 10 bases in between. Germline-derived CDR1 and CDR2 are LNHDA and SQIVND (reference sequence).